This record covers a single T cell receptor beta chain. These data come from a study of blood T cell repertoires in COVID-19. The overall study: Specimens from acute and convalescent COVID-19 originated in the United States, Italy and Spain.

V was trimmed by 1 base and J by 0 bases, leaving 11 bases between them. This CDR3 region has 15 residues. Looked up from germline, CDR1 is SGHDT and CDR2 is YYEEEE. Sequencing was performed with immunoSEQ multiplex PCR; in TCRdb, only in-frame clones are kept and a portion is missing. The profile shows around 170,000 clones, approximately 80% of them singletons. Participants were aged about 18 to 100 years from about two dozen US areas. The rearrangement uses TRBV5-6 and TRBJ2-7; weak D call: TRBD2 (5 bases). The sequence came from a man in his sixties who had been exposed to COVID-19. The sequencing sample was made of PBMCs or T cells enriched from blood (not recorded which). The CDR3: CASSLKGRDSYEQYF. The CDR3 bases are TGTGCCAGCAGCTTGAAAGGACGGGACTCCTACGAGCAGTACTTC.